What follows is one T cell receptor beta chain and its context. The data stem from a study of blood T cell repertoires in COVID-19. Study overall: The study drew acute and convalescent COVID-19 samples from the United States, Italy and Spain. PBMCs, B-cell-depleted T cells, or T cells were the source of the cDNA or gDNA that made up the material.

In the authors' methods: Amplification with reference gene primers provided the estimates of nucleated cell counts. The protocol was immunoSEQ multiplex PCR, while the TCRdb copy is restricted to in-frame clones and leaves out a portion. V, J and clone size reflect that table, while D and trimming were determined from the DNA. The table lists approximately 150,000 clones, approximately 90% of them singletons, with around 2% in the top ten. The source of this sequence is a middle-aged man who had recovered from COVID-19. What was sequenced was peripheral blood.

CDR3 coding DNA: TGTGCCAGCAGTCCGAGACAGGGGACGTCCCCTGGCTACACCTTC. Translation: CASSPRQGTSPGYTF. This chain connects TRBV6-6 to TRBJ1-2, with 8 bases identical to TRBD1. This CDR3 is 15 amino acids long. Germline CDR1 reads MNHNY; CDR2 reads SVGAGI (reference sequence). The V gene end was trimmed by 5 bases and the J gene end by 7 bases; junction bases not matched to a gene: 12.